This T cell receptor beta chain is from a study of graft-versus-host responses after intestinal transplantation. CDR3 size: 16 residues. Unmatched junction bases numbered 12, after V lost 5 bases and J lost 5 bases. Germline V CDR1 and CDR2: LNHNV, YYDKDF (reference sequence). Note on this clone: Its target is not known.

Using immunoSEQ multiplex PCR, the repertoire was profiled, and TCRdb retains in-frame clones only, with some absent. Of over 75,000 clones listed, roughly nine tenths are singletons. Sample: unstimulated CD4+ T cells sorted from spleen or lymph node cells, taken before intestinal transplant. V gene TRBV15 combines with J gene TRBJ2-1; 7 bases line up with TRBD1. This receptor was identified in a human donor who received an intestinal transplant. This chain's CDR3 is CATSGYRDSAHNEQFF. The CDR3 DNA sequence: TGTGCCACCAGCGGTTACCGGGACAGCGCTCACAATGAGCAGTTCTTC.